This T cell receptor beta chain was recorded in a study of regulatory T cells in long-lasting Graves disease. The CDR3 is 14 amino acids. V was trimmed by 4 bases and J by 2 bases, leaving 10 bases between them. Germline loops: CDR1 MGHRA, CDR2 YSYEKL. The time point here: persistent/refractory GD, antithyroid drugs over 5 years with positive TRAb. PBMC RNA was the source of the TCR library. This clonotype was picked up a small number of times. Through Arm-PCR of CDR3 regions and iRepertoire HTBI primers, TCR beta libraries were built. Source study methods: Looking across samples, the authors found approximately 60 TRBV and 14 to 15 TRBJ segments. TCRdb ran MiXCR on the multiplex PCR reads and lists one entry per CDR3 protein. The V and J calls here are based on TCRdb, not the publication. The table includes around 430,000 distinct CDR3 sequences, around a fifth detected once.

This sequence joins TRBV4-1 and TRBJ2-3; D perhaps matches TRBD1 (6 bases). The TCR was taken from a female donor with Graves disease. The starting material was peripheral blood mononuclear cells (PBMCs), obtained when the disease was refractory, from a patient treated with antithyroid drugs. The CDR3 DNA sequence: TGCGCCAGCAGCCCAAGACAGGACACAGATACGCAGTATTTT. Amino acids: CASSPRQDTDTQYF.